One sample yielded the 12 T cell receptor beta chains listed below, sequenced in a study of T cells in Graves' hyperthyroidism and ophthalmopathy. What was amplified from RNA transcripts were TCR beta CDR3 regions. TCR CDR3 underwent first-round RT-PCR with the HTBI primer set. TCRdb passed the multiplex PCR reads through MiXCR, listing each CDR3 protein once. The table records some 620,000 distinct CDR3 sequences, under 20% of them present only once. The sample comprised blood. The receptors derive from a woman in her 30s with Graves' hyperthyroidism.

At least ten counts were recorded for this clonotype. V and J are TRBV19 and TRBJ1-5; 9 bases map to TRBD1. Per the germline V gene, CDR1 is LNHDA and CDR2 is SQIVND (reference sequence). Losses at the gene ends were 6 bases for V and 2 bases for J; bases not matched to a gene: 5. CDR3 length: 15 amino acids. DNA of the CDR3: TGTGCCAGTAGAAAAGACAGGGGGGGCAATCAGCCCCAGCATTTT. This gives the protein CASRKDRGGNQPQHF.

In its sample, this clonotype was seen many times. Mismatch with germline at one junction end may stem from a read error. The chain links TRBV5-1 to TRBJ1-2; a weak D match, TRBD1 (6 bases). Germline CDR1 and CDR2: SGHRS and YFSETQ. This CDR3 is 13 amino acids long. The CDR3 nucleotides read TGTGCCAGCAGTTTAGAGGGGGGCTATGGCTACACCTTC. Amino acids: CASSLEGGYGYTF.

This clonotype was counted between two and nine times. The chain combines TRBV5-4 with TRBJ1-1; D is unresolved. Deletions cut 0 bases from V and 4 bases from J, with 10 bases between. The germline gives CDR1 SGHNT, CDR2 YYREEE (reference sequence). The CDR3 runs 14 residues. Written as DNA, the CDR3 is TGTGCCAGCAGCTTGGGGGCTTGGGGCACTGAAGCTTTCTTT. This encodes CASSLGAWGTEAFF.

This clonotype has only a few counts. The V call is TRBV20-1, the J call TRBJ2-5, with 9 bases that match TRBD1. From germline, CDR1 is DFQATT and CDR2 SNEGSKA (reference sequence). V lost 2 bases to trimming and J lost 6 bases; unmatched junction nucleotides: 7. The CDR3 is 14 amino acids. CDR3 sequence reads: CSARRGDRVKTQYF. As DNA, the CDR3 is TGCAGTGCTAGAAGGGGGGACAGGGTGAAGACCCAGTACTTC.

This clonotype was observed many times. This chain uses TRBV6-2 or TRBV6-3 with TRBJ2-3, with D unclear. This CDR3 is 14 amino acids long. Germline V CDR1 and CDR2: MNHEY, SVGEGT. Trimming removed 7 bases at V and 4 bases at J, with 15 bases between. This CDR3 reads CASKWSTSPDTQYF. DNA of the CDR3: TGTGCCAGCAAGTGGTCGACCAGCCCAGATACGCAGTATTTT.

Regarding this clonotype: This may arise from a read error, as a much more abundant clone is one base away. The V call is TRBV27, the J call TRBJ1-1; tentatively, D is TRBD1 (6 bases). CDR1 and CDR2 (germline): MNHEY, SMNVEV (reference sequence). The CDR3 has 13 amino acids. The CDR3 sequence: CASGLGQGLEAFF. As DNA, the CDR3 is TGTGCCAGCGGTTTGGGGCAGGGGCTTGAAGCTTTCTTT.

This clonotype was recorded at least ten times. The chain has TRBV6-2 or TRBV6-3 and TRBJ1-5; D possibly corresponds to TRBD1 (5 bases). The CDR3 has 14 amino acids. From germline, CDR1 is MNHEY and CDR2 SVGEGT. Deletions cut 0 bases from V and 4 bases from J, with 7 bases between. The CDR3 sequence: CASSYSTENQPQHF. CDR3 in DNA: TGTGCCAGCAGTTACTCGACAGAGAATCAGCCCCAGCATTTT.

This clonotype appeared many times. The chain uses TRBV28 and TRBJ2-2; 9 bases are a match to TRBD2. Trimming at V came to 2 bases and at J to 7 bases, leaving 11 bases not matched to a gene. CDR1 is MDHEN, CDR2 SYDVKM, per germline. This CDR3 comprises 17 residues. CDR3: CASSLISSGKLDGELFF. The DNA of the CDR3 is TGTGCCAGCAGTTTAATCTCTAGCGGGAAGTTGGACGGGGAGCTGTTTTTT.

CDR3 residues: CSAYGQGAPHNEQFF. The CDR3 coding sequence is TGCAGTGCTTACGGACAGGGGGCGCCGCACAATGAGCAGTTCTTC. The genes are TRBV20-1 and TRBJ2-1, with 11 nucleotides matching TRBD1. With V trimmed by 5 bases and J by 5 bases, 8 bases remained unmatched. CDR3 size: 15 residues. CDR1 DFQATT and CDR2 SNEGSKA come from the germline V gene (reference sequence).

This clonotype was observed a few times. CDR3 nucleotides: TGTGCCCACACAGGGGGCAGGGGGCGGTATTTT. Its protein product is CAHTGGRGRYF. The chain couples TRBV6-1 to TRBJ2-3, with 9 bases identical to TRBD1. The CDR3 loop spans 11 amino acids. The junction had 11 bases not matched to a gene; V was cut back by 11 bases and J by 14 bases. Germline CDR1 MNHNS, CDR2 SASEGT.

This clonotype appeared a few times. V gene TRBV12-3 or TRBV12-4 combines with J gene TRBJ2-2; D is unclear. The CDR3 sequence is 15 residues long. With 8 bases removed from V and 4 bases from J, the gap between germline ends came to 17 bases. The CDR3 DNA follows: TGTGCCAGCTTCGCTCCTCCGGGCTCCACCGGGGAGCTGTTTTTT. Its translation: CASFAPPGSTGELFF.

The chain has TRBV28 and TRBJ2-7; 10 bases agree with TRBD1. The germline V gene has CDR1 MDHEN and CDR2 SYDVKM. The CDR3 loop spans 15 amino acids. V was clipped by 5 bases and J by 3 bases; unmatched bases: 7. CDR3 in DNA: TGTGCCAGCAGTCCGGCCGGGGACAGGGGCTACGAGCAGTACTTC. Protein: CASSPAGDRGYEQYF.